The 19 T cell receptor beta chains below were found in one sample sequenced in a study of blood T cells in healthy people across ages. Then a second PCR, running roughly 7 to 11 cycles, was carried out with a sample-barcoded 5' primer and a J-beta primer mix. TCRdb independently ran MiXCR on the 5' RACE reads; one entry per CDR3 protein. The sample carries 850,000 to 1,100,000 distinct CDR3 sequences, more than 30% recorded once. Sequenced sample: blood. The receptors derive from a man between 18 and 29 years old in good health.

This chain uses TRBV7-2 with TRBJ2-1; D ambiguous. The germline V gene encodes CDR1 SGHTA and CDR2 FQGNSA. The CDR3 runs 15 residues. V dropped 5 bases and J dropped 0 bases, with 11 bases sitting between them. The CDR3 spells CASSPRLDSYNEQFF. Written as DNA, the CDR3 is TGTGCCAGCAGCCCCCGACTGGACTCCTACAATGAGCAGTTCTTC.

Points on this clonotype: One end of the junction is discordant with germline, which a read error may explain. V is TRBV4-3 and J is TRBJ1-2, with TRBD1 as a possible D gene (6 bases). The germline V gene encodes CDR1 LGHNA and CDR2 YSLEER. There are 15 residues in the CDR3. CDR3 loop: CASSHAFDRTYGYIF. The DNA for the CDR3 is TGCGCCAGCAGCCACGCCTTCGACAGGACCTATGGCTACATCTTC.

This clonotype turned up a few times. This CDR3 is CASSEGGPGEAFF. CDR3 nucleotide sequence: TGTGCCAGCAGTGAGGGGGGCCCGGGTGAAGCTTTCTTT. The chain recombines TRBV2 with TRBJ1-1; a weak D match, TRBD1 (6 bases). This CDR3 is 13 amino acids long. Germline assignment: CDR1 SNHLY and CDR2 FYNNEI. V lost 3 bases to trimming and J lost 7 bases, with 12 bases between them.

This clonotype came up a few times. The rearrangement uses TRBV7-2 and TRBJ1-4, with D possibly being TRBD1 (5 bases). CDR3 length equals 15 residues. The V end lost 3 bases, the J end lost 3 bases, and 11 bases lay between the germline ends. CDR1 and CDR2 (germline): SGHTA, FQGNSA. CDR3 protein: CASSFGGSPNEKLFF. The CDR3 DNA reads TGTGCCAGCAGCTTCGGGGGGAGCCCTAATGAAAAACTGTTTTTT.

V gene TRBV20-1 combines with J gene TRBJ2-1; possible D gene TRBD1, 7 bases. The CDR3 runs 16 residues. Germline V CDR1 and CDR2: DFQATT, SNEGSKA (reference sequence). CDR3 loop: CRVSGRGVWAYNEQFF. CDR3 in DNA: TGCAGGGTCTCGGGCAGGGGGGTTTGGGCCTACAATGAGCAGTTCTTC.

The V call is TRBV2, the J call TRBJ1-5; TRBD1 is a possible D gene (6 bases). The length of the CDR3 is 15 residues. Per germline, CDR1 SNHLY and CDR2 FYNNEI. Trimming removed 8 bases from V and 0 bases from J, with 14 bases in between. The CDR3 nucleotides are TGTGCCAGCGGAAGTACAGGGTCTAGCAATCAGCCCCAGCATTTT. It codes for CASGSTGSSNQPQHF. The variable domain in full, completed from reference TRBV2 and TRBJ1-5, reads EPEVTQTPSHQVTQMGQEVILRCVPISNHLYFYWYRQILGQKVEFLVSFYNNEISEKSEIFDDQFSVERPDGSNFTLKIRSTKLEDSAMYFCASGSTGSSNQPQHFGDGTRLSIL.

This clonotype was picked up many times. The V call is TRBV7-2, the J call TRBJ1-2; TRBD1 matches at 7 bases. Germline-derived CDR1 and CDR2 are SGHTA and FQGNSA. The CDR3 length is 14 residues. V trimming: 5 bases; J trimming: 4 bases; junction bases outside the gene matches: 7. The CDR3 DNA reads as TGTGCCAGCAGCCCCTCGACAGGGTTCTATGGCTACACCTTC. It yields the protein CASSPSTGFYGYTF.

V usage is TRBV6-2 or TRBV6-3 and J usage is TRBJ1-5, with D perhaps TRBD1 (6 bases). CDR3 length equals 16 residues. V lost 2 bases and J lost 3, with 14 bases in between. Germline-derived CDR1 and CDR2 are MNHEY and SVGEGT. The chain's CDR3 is CASSYLRTASNQPQHF. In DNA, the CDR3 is TGTGCCAGCAGTTACCTAAGGACAGCTTCCAATCAGCCCCAGCATTTT.

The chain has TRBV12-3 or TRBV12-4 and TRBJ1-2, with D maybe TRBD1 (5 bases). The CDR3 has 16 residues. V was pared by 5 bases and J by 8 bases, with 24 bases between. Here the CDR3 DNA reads TGTGCCAGCAGTCCCCCACGGGCAGGGTACGGCGGCGGCTACACCTTC. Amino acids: CASSPPRAGYGGGYTF.

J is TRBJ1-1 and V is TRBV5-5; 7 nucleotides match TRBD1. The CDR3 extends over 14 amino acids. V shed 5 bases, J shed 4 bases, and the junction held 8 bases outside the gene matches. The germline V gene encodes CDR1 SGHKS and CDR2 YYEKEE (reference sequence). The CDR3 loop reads CASRPPGGSTEAFF. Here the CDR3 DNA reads TGTGCCAGCAGGCCCCCAGGGGGGTCCACTGAAGCTTTCTTT.

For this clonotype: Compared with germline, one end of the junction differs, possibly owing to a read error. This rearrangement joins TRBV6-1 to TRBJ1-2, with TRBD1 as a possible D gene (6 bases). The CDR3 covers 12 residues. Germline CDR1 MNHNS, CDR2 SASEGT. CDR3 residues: CACSGQFYGYTF. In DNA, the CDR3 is TGTGCCTGCAGTGGACAGTTCTATGGCTACACCTTC.

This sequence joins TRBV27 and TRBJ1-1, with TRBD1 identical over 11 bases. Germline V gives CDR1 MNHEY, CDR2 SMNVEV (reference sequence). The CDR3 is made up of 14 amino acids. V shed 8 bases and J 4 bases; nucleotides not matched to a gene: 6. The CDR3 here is CASRSGQGATEAFF. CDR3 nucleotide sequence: TGTGCCAGCCGATCTGGACAGGGGGCCACTGAAGCTTTCTTT.

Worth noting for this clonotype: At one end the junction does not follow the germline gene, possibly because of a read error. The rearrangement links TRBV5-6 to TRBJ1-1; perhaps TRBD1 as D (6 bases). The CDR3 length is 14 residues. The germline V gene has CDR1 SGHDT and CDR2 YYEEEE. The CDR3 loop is CTSSSRGGSTEAFF. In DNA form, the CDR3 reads TGTACCAGCAGCTCAAGGGGGGGATCCACTGAAGCTTTCTTT.

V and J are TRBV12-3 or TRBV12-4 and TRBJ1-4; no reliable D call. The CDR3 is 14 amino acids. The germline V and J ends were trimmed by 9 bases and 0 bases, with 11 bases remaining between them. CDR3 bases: TGTGCCAGTCGGTTCCTCTCAACTAATGAAAAACTGTTTTTT. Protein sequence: CASRFLSTNEKLFF.

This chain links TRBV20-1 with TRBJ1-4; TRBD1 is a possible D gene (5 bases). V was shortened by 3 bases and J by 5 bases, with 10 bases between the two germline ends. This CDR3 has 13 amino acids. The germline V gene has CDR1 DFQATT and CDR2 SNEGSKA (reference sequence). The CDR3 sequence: CSASGGPNEKLFF. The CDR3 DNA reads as TGCAGTGCTAGCGGGGGACCGAATGAAAAACTGTTTTTT.

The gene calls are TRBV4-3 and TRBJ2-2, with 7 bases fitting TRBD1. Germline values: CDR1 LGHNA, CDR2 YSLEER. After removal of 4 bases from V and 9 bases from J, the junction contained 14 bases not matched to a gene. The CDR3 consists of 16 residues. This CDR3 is CASSRNTPRGYRELFF. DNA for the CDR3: TGCGCCAGCAGCCGGAACACCCCCAGGGGGTATCGGGAGCTGTTTTTT.

CDR3 in DNA: TGTGCCAGCAGAAATGGTCTCGAGCAGTACTTC. Protein product: CASRNGLEQYF. The genes are TRBV7-2 and TRBJ2-4; D gene ambiguous. With the DNA end fitting TRBJ2-7 better, the J assignment may be wrong. This CDR3 is built from 11 residues. Germline V gives CDR1 SGHTA, CDR2 FQGNSA.

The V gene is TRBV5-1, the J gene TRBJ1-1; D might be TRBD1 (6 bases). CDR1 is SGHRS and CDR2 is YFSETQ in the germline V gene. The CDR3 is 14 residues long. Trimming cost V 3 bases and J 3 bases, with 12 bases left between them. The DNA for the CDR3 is TGCGCCAGCAGCTACCGGGACACCGACACTGAAGCTTTCTTT. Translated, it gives CASSYRDTDTEAFF.

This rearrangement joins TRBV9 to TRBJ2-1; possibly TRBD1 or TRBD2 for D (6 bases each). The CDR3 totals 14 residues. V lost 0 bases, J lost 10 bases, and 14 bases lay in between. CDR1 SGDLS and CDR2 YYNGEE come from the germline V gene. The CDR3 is CASSVGGGIGEQFF. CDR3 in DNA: TGTGCCAGCAGCGTAGGAGGGGGGATCGGAGAGCAGTTCTTC.